The T cell receptor (beta chain) under discussion was sequenced for a study of blood T cell repertoires in COVID-19. Study information: Samples came from the United States, Italy and Spain, spanning acute and convalescent COVID-19. T cells, B-cell-depleted T cells, or PBMCs supplied cDNA or gDNA.

In the original analysis: Estimation of nucleated cell counts was performed using reference gene primer amplification. Sequencing was performed with immunoSEQ multiplex PCR; in TCRdb, only in-frame clones are kept and a portion is missing. V and J calls and clone size follow that table, whereas D and trimming were derived from the DNA. There are over 95,000 clones in the sample; approximately 80% occur only once, and around 8.5% lies in the top ten. Trimming left V 1 base short and J 1 base short, with 10 bases between. CDR1 and CDR2 (germline): LNHNV, YYDKDF (reference sequence). This CDR3 contains 16 residues. This clone was detected once.

The clonotype comes from a woman between 35 and 50 years old with acute or convalescent COVID-19. The chain joins TRBV15 to TRBJ2-2, with D possibly matching TRBD2 (6 bases). Sequenced input: peripheral blood. DNA of the CDR3: TGTGCCACCAGCAGAGCCGGGACTGAGAACACCGGGGAGCTGTTTTTT. This sequence encodes CATSRAGTENTGELFF.